Given below is one T cell receptor beta chain in context. Produced via immunoSEQ multiplex PCR; TCRdb's table is partial and in-frame only. This table has 350,000 to 400,000 clones, 80% to 90% appearing once. V was clipped by 3 bases and J by 7 bases; unmatched bases: 8. Germline loops: CDR1 SGHDT, CDR2 YYEEEE. This CDR3 has 14 amino acids. These data belong to a study of blood T cell repertoires in COVID-19. Study at large: From T cells, B-cell-depleted T cells, or PBMCs came the material, which was cDNA or gDNA.

The chain has TRBV5-6 and TRBJ2-7, with 9 bases matching TRBD1. Material for sequencing was PBMCs or T cells enriched from blood (not recorded which). This receptor was taken from a young man who had recovered from COVID-19. CDR3 DNA: TGTGCCAGCAGCTACCAACAGGGGGCGCAGGAGCAGTACTTC. Protein product: CASSYQQGAQEQYF.